These 3 T cell receptor beta chains came from one sample sequenced in a study of T cells after somatic rescue of genetic block. Data came from immunoSEQ multiplex PCR; TCRdb stores just in-frame clones and leaves some out. This sample has tens of thousands of clones, with about 87% found just once. Sequencing was performed on peripheral blood mononuclear cells (PBMCs). Source of these receptors: a woman under 30.

The chain joins TRBV18 to TRBJ2-1; TRBD2 aligns across 9 bases. The length of the CDR3 is 15 residues. After removal of 1 base from V and 7 bases from J, the junction contained 5 bases not matched to a gene. The germline CDR1 and CDR2 sequences are KGHSH and LQKENI. The CDR3 reads CASSPLAGDLNEQFF. CDR3 sequence (DNA): TGTGCCAGCTCACCACTAGCGGGAGACCTGAATGAGCAGTTCTTC.

The chain carries TRBV27 and TRBJ2-6; either TRBD1 or TRBD2 may supply D (5 bases each). The germline V gene has CDR1 MNHEY and CDR2 SMNVEV (reference sequence). V gave up 5 bases and J gave up 2 bases, with 13 bases separating them. The CDR3 runs 16 residues. DNA for the CDR3: TGTGCCAGCAGTCCGTTAGGGGAGACTGGGGCCAACGTCCTGACTTTC. The encoded protein is CASSPLGETGANVLTF. The variable domain in full, completed from reference TRBV27 and TRBJ2-6, reads EAQVTQNPRYLITVTGKKLTVTCSQNMNHEYMSWYRQDPGLGLRQIYYSMNVEVTDKGDVPEGYKVSRKEKRNFPLILESPSPNQTSLYFCASSPLGETGANVLTFGAGSRLTVL.

The rearrangement joins TRBV9 to TRBJ2-1; D possibly uses TRBD1 or TRBD2 (5 bases each). Germline-derived CDR1 and CDR2 are SGDLS and YYNGEE. Trimming took 3 bases from V and 0 from J, leaving 19 bases between them. The CDR3 extends over 18 amino acids. The chain's CDR3 is CASSAKDRDGGSYNEQFF. The CDR3 DNA sequence: TGTGCCAGCAGCGCAAAAGACCGGGACGGTGGCTCCTACAATGAGCAGTTCTTC.